This T cell receptor beta chain emerged from a study of T-cell reconstitution after alpha-beta-depleted transplantation in children. For TCRbeta, the library was prepared with unique molecular identifiers. Via MiXCR, TCRdb re-called the PCR reads, giving one row per CDR3 protein. The sample gives about a million distinct CDR3 sequences, around 30% of which show up once; roughly 30% is in the top ten. In germline, CDR1 is SEHNR, CDR2 FQNEAQ (reference sequence). The CDR3 is made up of 16 amino acids. Trimming removed 4 bases from V and 1 base from J; junction bases left unmatched: 9. General study results and limits: There were reportedly several hundred expanded graft clones from which alpha-beta T cells came about two months after transplant. From surviving recipient T cells and thymic progenitors came the high day-60 TCRbeta diversity observed in some patients. One year after transplant, T-cell counts and diversity came mostly from newly produced T cells.

With respect to this clonotype: Antigen unknown.

The chain joins TRBV7-9 to TRBJ2-7; the match to TRBD1 covers 8 bases. The material was PBMCs, mostly from graft donor cells, obtained 360 days after TCRalphabeta/CD19-depleted stem cell transplant. The receptor was derived from a boy in the first two years of life who had a stem cell transplant for SCID, so the T cells may come from the graft donor. This CDR3 is CASSSTSGTGSYEQYF. As DNA, the CDR3 is TGTGCCAGCAGCTCAACCTCCGGGACAGGTTCCTACGAGCAGTACTTC.